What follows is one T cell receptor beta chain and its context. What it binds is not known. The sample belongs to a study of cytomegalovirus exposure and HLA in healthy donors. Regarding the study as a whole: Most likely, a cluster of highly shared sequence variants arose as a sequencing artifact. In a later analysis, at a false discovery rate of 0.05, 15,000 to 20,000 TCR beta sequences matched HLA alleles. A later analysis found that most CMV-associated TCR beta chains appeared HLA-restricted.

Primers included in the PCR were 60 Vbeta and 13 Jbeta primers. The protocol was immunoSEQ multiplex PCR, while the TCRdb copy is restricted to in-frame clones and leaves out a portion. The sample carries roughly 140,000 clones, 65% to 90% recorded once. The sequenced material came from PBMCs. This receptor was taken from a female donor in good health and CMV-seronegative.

The CDR3 nucleotides read TGCGCCAGCAGCTTGGGGCCGGGACAGGGGTACACAGATACGCAGTATTTT. Its translation: CASSLGPGQGYTDTQYF. The chain carries TRBV5-1 and TRBJ2-3, with 10 bases fitting TRBD1. The CDR3 runs to 17 residues. V gave up 0 bases and J gave up 2 bases; unmatched junction bases: 6. In germline, CDR1 is SGHRS, CDR2 YFSETQ.